This T cell receptor beta chain was profiled in a study of Ad26.COV2.S vaccination and SARS-CoV-2 variants. As for the study in general: Dosing was one shot or two shots 56 days apart. Study-wide points: The authors reported substantial breadth in spike-specific CD8+ and CD4+ T cell responses after vaccination.

The table came from immunoSEQ multiplex PCR; TCRdb's copy has only in-frame clones and leaves some out. In the table there are 440,000 or so clones, approximately 90% of which are singletons. Treatment of the sample: 15 to 20 received Ad26.COV2.S at low or high dose, single or two shots; about five received placebo; per-sample allocation not given. Specimens were obtained on day 63 following the first vaccine or placebo injection. The germline V gene has CDR1 PRHDT and CDR2 FYEKMQ (reference sequence). The CDR3 is 16 amino acids. J lost 3 bases, V lost 5 bases, and 13 bases had no gene match. Notes on this clone: Antigen: not known.

The sequencing used peripheral blood, collected in a trial of Ad26.COV2.S vaccine versus placebo. The sequence came from a person aged 18-65 years who received the Ad26.COV2.S COVID-19 vaccine or a placebo. The V call is TRBV13, the J call TRBJ2-7, with 7 positions matching TRBD1. CDR3 nucleotide sequence: TGTGCCAGCAGCCCCCTGACAGGGAGTCAGGACTACGAGCAGTACTTC. It encodes CASSPLTGSQDYEQYF.